This TCR beta chain derives from a study of vaccination effects on CD4 cells after COVID-19. The CDR3 length is 12 residues. Trimming took off 6 bases at V and 2 bases at J, with 5 bases between the two ends. The germline gives CDR1 MDHEN, CDR2 SYDVKM. Viral peptide pools were used in the ViraFEST assay to expand antigen-specific CD4+ T cells, and sequencing came afterward. Following 10 days of culture, CD4+ T cells were isolated. Each participant received a vaccine that was either BNT162b2 or mRNA-1273, given as two doses. General study findings and limits: In healthy vaccinees, only 1 of 255 vaccine-induced clones cross-reacted with common cold coronaviruses.

Sequencing was performed with immunoSEQ multiplex PCR; in TCRdb, only in-frame clones are kept and a portion is missing. The table records over 25,000 clones, 75% to 90% of them present only once. A remark on this clone: Its target is not known.

The sequences come from CD4+ T cells from PBMCs cultured with SARS-CoV-2 spike peptides, collected after COVID-19 vaccination. This clonotype was sampled from a human donor who received a COVID-19 vaccine. Some clones in this sample may be carry-over from other donors' samples. The rearrangement joins TRBV28 to TRBJ2-1; no firm D call. The CDR3 DNA reads as TGTGCCAGCAGCTTGGCCTACAATGAGCAGTTCTTC. It yields the protein CASSLAYNEQFF. Full variable domain (missing parts from reference TRBV28 and TRBJ2-1): DVKVTQSSRYLVKRTGEKVFLECVQDMDHENMFWYRQDPGLGLRLIYFSYDVKMKEKGDIPEGYSVSREKKERFSLILESASTNQTSMYLCASSLAYNEQFFGPGTRLTVL.